Listed here is a single TCR beta chain. Its antigen is unknown. The data are from a study of PD-L1 blockade in urothelial cancer. The wider study: Investigators checked blood 3 weeks (second dose) and 6 weeks after treatment start.

Regarding time point: peripheral blood 6 weeks after treatment start. Diagnoses among patients were locally advanced or metastatic urothelial carcinoma. There were between 1 and 8 samples from each patient, taken pretreatment and on-treatment. Clones were read by immunoSEQ multiplex PCR, and TCRdb kept only the in-frame ones, dropping some. The table includes some 30,000 clones, around three quarters detected once. Findings and caveats of the study: It was durable-benefit patients whose tumor-associated blood clones expanded more at 3 weeks.

Germline V gives CDR1 MNHNS, CDR2 SASEGT. CDR3 length equals 14 residues. Losses at the gene ends were 7 bases for V and 5 bases for J; bases not matched to a gene: 6. The specimen was PBMCs, collected around atezolizumab (anti-PD-L1) treatment. The V gene is TRBV6-1, the J gene TRBJ2-5; 11 bases are shared with TRBD2. The receptor comes from a man between 65 and 85 years old with urothelial cancer. CDR3 protein: CASTVLAGAETQYF. The CDR3 nucleotides are TGTGCCAGCACCGTACTAGCGGGGGCGGAGACCCAGTACTTC.